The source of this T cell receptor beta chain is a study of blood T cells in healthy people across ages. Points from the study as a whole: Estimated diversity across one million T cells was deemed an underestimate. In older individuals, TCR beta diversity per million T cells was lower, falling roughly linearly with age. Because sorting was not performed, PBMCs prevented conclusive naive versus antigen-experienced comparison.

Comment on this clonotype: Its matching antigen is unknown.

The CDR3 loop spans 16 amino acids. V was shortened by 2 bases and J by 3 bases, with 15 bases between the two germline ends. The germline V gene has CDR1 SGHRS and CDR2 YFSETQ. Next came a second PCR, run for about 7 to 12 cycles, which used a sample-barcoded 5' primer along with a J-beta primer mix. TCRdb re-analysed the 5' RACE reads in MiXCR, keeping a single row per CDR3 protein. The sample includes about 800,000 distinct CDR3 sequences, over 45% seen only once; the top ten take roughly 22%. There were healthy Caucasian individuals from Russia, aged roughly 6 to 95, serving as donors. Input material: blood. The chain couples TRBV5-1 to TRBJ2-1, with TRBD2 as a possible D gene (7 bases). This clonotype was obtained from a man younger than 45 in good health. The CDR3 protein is CASSFGGGAYYNEQFF. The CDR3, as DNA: TGCGCCAGCAGCTTTGGAGGGGGGGCTTACTACAATGAGCAGTTCTTC.